The 3 T cell receptor beta chains listed next were all sequenced from one sample in a study of T cell responses to AZD1222 COVID-19 vaccine. Method: immunoSEQ multiplex PCR; TCRdb's copy keeps in-frame clones and lacks some. This table has more than 100,000 clones, about 90% appearing once. Material: peripheral blood, obtained on day 0 of AZD1222 vaccination. These receptors all stem from an adult in good health.

The rearrangement links TRBV3-1 (or the pseudogene TRBV3-2) to TRBJ2-3; 7 bases align to TRBD2. The trim removed 4 bases at V and 3 bases at J, leaving 4 bases unmatched. The CDR3 is made up of 14 amino acids. CDR1 is LGHDT, CDR2 YNNKEL, per germline (reference sequence). Here the CDR3 reads CASSPYGGTDTQYF. In DNA, the CDR3 is TGTGCCAGCAGCCCTTACGGGGGGACAGATACGCAGTATTTT.

This clone appeared once. V gene TRBV2 combines with J gene TRBJ2-7, with 7 positions matching TRBD1. The CDR3 consists of 14 residues. Germline V gene data show CDR1 as SNHLY and CDR2 as FYNNEI. The V segment lost 4 bases and the J segment 6 bases; nucleotides outside the gene matches: 9. CDR3 sequence reads: CASSVTGLMVEQYF. The CDR3 bases are TGTGCCAGCAGTGTGACAGGGTTAATGGTCGAGCAGTACTTC.

The table lists this clone with a few counts. This rearrangement joins TRBV19 to TRBJ1-4, with D hard to call. Trimming pared 0 bases from V and 5 bases from J, leaving 13 bases between. This CDR3 region has 16 residues. Germline CDR1 is LNHDA and CDR2 is SQIVND (reference sequence). The CDR3 coding sequence is TGTGCCAGTAGTATAGAGCCGGACCGGAGAAATGAAAAACTGTTTTTT. It translates to CASSIEPDRRNEKLFF.